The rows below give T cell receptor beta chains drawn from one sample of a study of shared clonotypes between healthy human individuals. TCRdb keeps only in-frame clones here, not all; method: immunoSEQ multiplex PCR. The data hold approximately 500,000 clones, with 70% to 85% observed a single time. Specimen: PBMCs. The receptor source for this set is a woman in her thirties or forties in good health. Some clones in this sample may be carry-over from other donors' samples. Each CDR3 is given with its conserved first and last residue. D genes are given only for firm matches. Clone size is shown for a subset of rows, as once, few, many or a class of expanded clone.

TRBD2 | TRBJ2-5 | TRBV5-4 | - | CASSLRLAGGQTQYF | TGTGCCAGCAGCCTTCGATTAGCGGGAGGACAAACCCAGTACTTC
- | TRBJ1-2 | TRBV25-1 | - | CASSESGNYGYTF | TGTGCCAGCAGTGAATCAGGGAACTATGGCTACACCTTC
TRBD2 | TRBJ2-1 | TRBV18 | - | CASSLEREGYNEQFF | TGTGCCAGCTCACTAGAGCGGGAGGGCTACAATGAGCAGTTCTTC
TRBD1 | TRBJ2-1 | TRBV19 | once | CARNARGQGADEQFF | TGTGCCAGAAATGCCCGGGGGCAGGGGGCCGATGAGCAGTTCTTC
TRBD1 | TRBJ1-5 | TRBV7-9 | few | CASRLRQGVKPQHF | TGTGCCAGCAGGCTAAGACAGGGGGTGAAGCCCCAGCATTTT
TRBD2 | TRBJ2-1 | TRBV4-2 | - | CASSQDSLAGASGEQFF | TGTGCCAGCAGCCAGGATTCTCTAGCGGGAGCCAGTGGTGAGCAGTTCTTC
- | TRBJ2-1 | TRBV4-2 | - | CASSRGGLADNEQFF | TGTGCCAGCAGCCGGGGGGGGCTAGCCGACAATGAGCAGTTCTTC
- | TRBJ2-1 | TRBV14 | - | CASSQDRRQAVYNEQFF | TGTGCCAGCAGCCAAGACCGGCGGCAGGCCGTTTACAATGAGCAGTTCTTC
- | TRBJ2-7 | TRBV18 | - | CASSPRAGYEQYF | TGTGCCAGCTCACCACGTGCCGGCTACGAGCAGTACTTC
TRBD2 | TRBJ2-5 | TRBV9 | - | CASGPGLAGAGTQYF | TGTGCCAGCGGCCCGGGACTAGCGGGAGCGGGGACCCAGTACTTC
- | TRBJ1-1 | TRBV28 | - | CASIIFGEAFF | TGTGCCAGCATCATTTTTGGTGAAGCTTTCTTT
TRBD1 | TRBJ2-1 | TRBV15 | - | CATSTDRGYNEQFF | TGTGCCACCAGCACAGACAGGGGGTACAATGAGCAGTTCTTC
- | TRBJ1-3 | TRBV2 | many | CASSGGDGNTIYF | TGTGCCAGCAGTGGAGGGGACGGAAACACCATATATTTT
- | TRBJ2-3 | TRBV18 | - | CASSPPNRGGTDTQYF | TGTGCCAGCTCACCACCGAACAGGGGAGGAACAGATACGCAGTATTTT
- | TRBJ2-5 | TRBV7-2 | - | CASSLIPGETQYF | TGTGCCAGCAGCTTAATCCCCGGAGAGACCCAGTACTTC
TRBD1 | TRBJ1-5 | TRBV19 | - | CASSITGDRLQPQHF | TGTGCCAGTAGTATAACTGGGGACAGGCTCCAGCCCCAGCATTTT
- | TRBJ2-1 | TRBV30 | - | CAWSRGSGFYNEQFF | TGTGCCTGGTCTAGGGGGAGCGGGTTCTACAATGAGCAGTTCTTC
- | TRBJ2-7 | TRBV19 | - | CASSSGGPYEQYF | TGTGCCAGTAGTAGCGGGGGCCCCTACGAGCAGTACTTC
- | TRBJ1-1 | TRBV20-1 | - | CSAQLGTEAFF | TGCAGTGCTCAGTTGGGCACTGAAGCTTTCTTT
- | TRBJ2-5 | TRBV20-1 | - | CSAVVETQYF | TGCAGTGCTGTTGTGGAGACCCAGTACTTC
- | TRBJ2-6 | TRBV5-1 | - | CASSLPTDPGWANVLTF | TGCGCCAGCAGCCTCCCGACAGACCCGGGCTGGGCCAACGTCCTGACTTTC
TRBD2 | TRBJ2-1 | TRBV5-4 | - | CASSLPGTRGWNEQFF | TGTGCCAGCTCCCTTCCCGGGACTAGAGGGTGGAATGAGCAGTTCTTC
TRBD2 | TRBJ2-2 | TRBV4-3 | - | CASSRVSGLAGGPRTGELFF | TGCGCCAGCAGCCGAGTTTCGGGACTAGCGGGAGGGCCAAGGACCGGGGAGCTGTTTTTT
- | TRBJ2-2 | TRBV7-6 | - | CASSYGTLANTGELFF | TGTGCCAGCAGCTACGGAACCCTAGCGAACACCGGGGAGCTGTTTTTT
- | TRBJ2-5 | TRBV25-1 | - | CASNRDMWETQYF | TGTGCCAGCAATCGGGACATGTGGGAGACCCAGTACTTC
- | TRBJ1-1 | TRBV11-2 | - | CASSTTMATEAFF | TGTGCCAGCAGCACCACCATGGCCACTGAAGCTTTCTTT
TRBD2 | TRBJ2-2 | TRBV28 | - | CASSSPGLAGSAGELFF | TGTGCCAGCAGTTCACCCGGACTAGCGGGTAGCGCCGGGGAGCTGTTTTTT
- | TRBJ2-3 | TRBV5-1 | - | CASSDGMPQDTQYF | TGCGCCAGCAGCGATGGTATGCCCCAAGATACGCAGTATTTT
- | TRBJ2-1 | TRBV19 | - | CASSILGFGDNEQFF | TGTGCCAGTAGTATACTCGGGTTCGGGGACAATGAGCAGTTCTTC
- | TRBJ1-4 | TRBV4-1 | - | CASSLGGGRQPNEKLFF | TGCGCCAGCAGCCTCGGGGGCGGTAGGCAGCCTAATGAAAAACTGTTTTTT
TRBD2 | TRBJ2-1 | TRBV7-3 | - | CASSPRTSGRAGTNEQFF | TGTGCCAGCAGTCCGAGGACTAGCGGGAGGGCCGGGACGAATGAGCAGTTCTTC
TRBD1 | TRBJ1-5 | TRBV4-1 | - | CASSLGQDSNQPQHF | TGCGCCAGCAGCCTCGGACAGGATAGCAATCAGCCCCAGCATTTT
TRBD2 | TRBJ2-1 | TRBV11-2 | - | CASRSFGRAYNEQFF | TGTGCCAGCAGATCTTTCGGGAGGGCCTACAATGAGCAGTTCTTC
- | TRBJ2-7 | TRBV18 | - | CASSSPYEQYF | TGTGCCAGCTCCTCCCCCTACGAGCAGTACTTC
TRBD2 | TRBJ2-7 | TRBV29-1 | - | CSVEEIGTSGYEQYF | TGCAGCGTTGAGGAAATCGGGACTAGCGGATACGAGCAGTACTTC
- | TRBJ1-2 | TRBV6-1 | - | CASSPRQENYGYTF | TGTGCCAGCAGTCCGCGACAGGAGAACTATGGCTACACCTTC
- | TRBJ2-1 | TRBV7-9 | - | CASSFPTNEQFF | TGTGCCAGCAGCTTCCCTACCAATGAGCAGTTCTTC
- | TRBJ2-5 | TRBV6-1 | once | CASSQTGSIGETQYF | TGTGCCAGCAGTCAAACAGGGAGTATTGGAGAGACCCAGTACTTC
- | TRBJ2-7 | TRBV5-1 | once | CASSYGGTFSYEQYF | TGCGCCAGCAGCTACGGCGGGACCTTCTCCTACGAGCAGTACTTC
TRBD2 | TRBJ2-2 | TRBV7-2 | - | CASSLRTSGTGELFF | TGTGCCAGCAGCCTAAGGACTAGCGGCACCGGGGAGCTGTTTTTT
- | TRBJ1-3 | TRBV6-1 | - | CASSVGTHLGNTIYF | TGTGCCAGCAGTGTCGGGACACATCTTGGAAACACCATATATTTT
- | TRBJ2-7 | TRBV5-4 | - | CASSLNGGGSYEQYF | TGTGCCAGCAGCTTGAACGGAGGCGGCTCCTACGAGCAGTACTTC
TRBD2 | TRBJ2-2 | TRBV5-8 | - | CASSLGLAGVNTGELFF | TGTGCCAGCAGCTTGGGACTAGCGGGAGTTAACACCGGGGAGCTGTTTTTT
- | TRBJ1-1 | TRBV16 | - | CASSQFRGASNTEAFF | TGTGCCAGCAGCCAATTTCGCGGAGCCTCGAACACTGAAGCTTTCTTT
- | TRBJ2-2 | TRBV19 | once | CASSIDLALAANTGELFF | TGTGCCAGTAGTATAGATTTGGCCCTGGCAGCGAACACCGGGGAGCTGTTTTTT
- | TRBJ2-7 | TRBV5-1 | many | CASSWYDTYEQYF | TGCGCCAGCAGCTGGTACGACACCTACGAGCAGTACTTC
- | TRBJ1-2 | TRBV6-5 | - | CASSRTLGYGYTF | TGTGCCAGCAGTCGGACACTGGGGTATGGCTACACCTTC